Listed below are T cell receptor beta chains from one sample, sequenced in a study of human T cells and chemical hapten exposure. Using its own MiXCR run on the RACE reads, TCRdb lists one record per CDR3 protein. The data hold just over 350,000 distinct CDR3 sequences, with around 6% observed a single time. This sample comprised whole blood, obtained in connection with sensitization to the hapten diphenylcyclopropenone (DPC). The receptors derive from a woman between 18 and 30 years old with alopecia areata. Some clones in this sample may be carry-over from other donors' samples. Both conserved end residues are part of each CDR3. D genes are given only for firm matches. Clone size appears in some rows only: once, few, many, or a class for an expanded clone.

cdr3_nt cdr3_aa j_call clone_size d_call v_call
TGTGCCAGCAGTGAATCAGGGGCTGTGGGATCTCAGCCCCAGCATTTT CASSESGAVGSQPQHF TRBJ1-5 many NA TRBV2
TGTGCCAGCAGCTTAAACAGGGAGAACACCGGGGAGCTGTTTTTT CASSLNRENTGELFF TRBJ2-2 many NA TRBV7-3
TGTGCCAGCAGCCAGCCCGGGGGCCGGGCACCAGATACGCAGTATTTT CASSQPGGRAPDTQYF TRBJ2-3 NA NA TRBV4-2
TGTGCCAGCAGCCATCGTCCCCGTGGAATGCTAAATGAGCAGTTCTTC CASSHRPRGMLNEQFF TRBJ2-1 NA NA TRBV3-1
TGTGCCACCAGCAGAGATCGACTAGCGGGGGGCTCCGGGACAGATACGCAGTATTTT CATSRDRLAGGSGTDTQYF TRBJ2-3 many TRBD2 TRBV15
TGTGCCAGCAGCGGATCGGGACAGGGTAGTGAAAAACTGTTTTTT CASSGSGQGSEKLFF TRBJ1-4 many TRBD1 TRBV28
TGTGCCAGCAGTCGACAGGGGAGCATTGATGGCTACACCTTC CASSRQGSIDGYTF TRBJ1-2 few TRBD1 TRBV28
TGTGCCAGCAGCGTCAGGGCACCTAGCACAGATACGCAGTATTTT CASSVRAPSTDTQYF TRBJ2-3 many NA TRBV5-5
TGCGCCAGCAGCCAAGATCGGGCAACTAATGAAAAACTGTTTTTT CASSQDRATNEKLFF TRBJ1-4 many NA TRBV4-3
TGTGCCAGCGGGGTTGCGTCTGACACTGAAGCTTTCTTT CASGVASDTEAFF TRBJ1-1 NA NA TRBV6-5
TGTGCCAGCACAGGCCCCATTGCAACTAATGAAAAACTGTTTTTT CASTGPIATNEKLFF TRBJ1-4 NA NA TRBV7-9
TGTGCCAGCAGCCTAGGCGCCCGGGACACTGAAGCTTTCTTT CASSLGARDTEAFF TRBJ1-1 few NA TRBV3-1
TGCAGCGTTGAAGATCGCGACAGGGTCTATGGCTACACCTTC CSVEDRDRVYGYTF TRBJ1-2 many TRBD1 TRBV29-1
TGCAGTGCTCCAAAGTCATTACAGGGGGAGGCTGGGGCCAACGTCCTGACTTTC CSAPKSLQGEAGANVLTF TRBJ2-6 few TRBD1 TRBV20-1
TGTGCCAGCAGCCCCCGCGACAGCTACCAAGAGACCCAGTACTTC CASSPRDSYQETQYF TRBJ2-5 many NA TRBV7-9
TGTGCCAGCAGTTACTCGAGTTGGGGGAAGGGCGAGCAGTACTTC CASSYSSWGKGEQYF TRBJ2-7 few NA TRBV6-5
TGCAGCGTGGACTCCCGGGACGGGATTGAAGCTTTCTTT CSVDSRDGIEAFF TRBJ1-1 many NA TRBV29-1
TGCAGTGCTAGAGATGGGGAACAGGGGGTTCTTGATGGTTTCAATCAGCCCCAGCATTTT CSARDGEQGVLDGFNQPQHF TRBJ1-5 many TRBD1 TRBV20-1
TGTGCCAGCAGTGACTCGGGGGGCGAGTACAATGAGCAGTTCTTC CASSDSGGEYNEQFF TRBJ2-1 few NA TRBV2
TGTGCCACCAGCAGAGTCCTCAACCCAGATACGCAGTATTTT CATSRVLNPDTQYF TRBJ2-3 NA NA TRBV15
TGCAGTGCTCCGACTCGTGACACCGGGGAGCTGTTTTTT CSAPTRDTGELFF TRBJ2-2 few NA TRBV20-1
TGTGCCAGCAGACGCACCTCCGACAGGGGAGGTGACTACACCTTC CASRRTSDRGGDYTF TRBJ1-2 NA TRBD1 TRBV28
TGTGCCAGCAGCCCCGAGGGGTTCGCGAACACCGGGGAGCTGTTTTTT CASSPEGFANTGELFF TRBJ2-2 few NA TRBV7-2
TGTGCCAGCAGCCCCCAACAGGGGGTCTACGAGCAGTACTTC CASSPQQGVYEQYF TRBJ2-7 few TRBD1 TRBV7-9
TGTGCCAGCAGTTTTCAGCCAAACTATGGCTACACCTTC CASSFQPNYGYTF TRBJ1-2 few NA TRBV12-3/TRBV12-4
TGTGCCAGGCCCTCTGGGGCCAACGTCCTGACTTTC CARPSGANVLTF TRBJ2-6 few NA TRBV11-3
TGTGCCAGCAGTTACTTAGGAAAAACAGGGAGAAATGAAAAACTGTTTTTT CASSYLGKTGRNEKLFF TRBJ1-4 few NA TRBV6-5
TGTGCCAGCAGCTTAGGGTCCGGGACCTTGAGGGGTACGCAGTATTTT CASSLGSGTLRGTQYF TRBJ2-3 few NA TRBV7-6
TGCAGCGTGACTAGCGGGGTGAGCAATGAGCAGTTCTTC CSVTSGVSNEQFF TRBJ2-1 few TRBD2 TRBV29-1
TGTGCCATCAGTGAGTCCGCCGGAGGTGTTAGGCCCGGGGAGCTGTTTTTT CAISESAGGVRPGELFF TRBJ2-2 few NA TRBV10-3
TGTGCCAGCAGCTTATCCCACCTAAAAGGGACGCAGCCCCAGCATTTT CASSLSHLKGTQPQHF TRBJ1-5 many NA TRBV7-9
TGCGCCAGCAGCTTATCCTGGGGGATAGAAGCTTTCTTT CASSLSWGIEAFF TRBJ1-1 few NA TRBV5-1
TGCGCCAGCACCCCTTTTGCGGCTGCTCACCCAAACACTGAAGCTTTCTTT CASTPFAAAHPNTEAFF TRBJ1-1 many NA TRBV5-1
TGTGCCAGCAGCCAAGGGTACGCCAAACCCCAGTACTTC CASSQGYAKPQYF TRBJ2-7 many NA TRBV14
TGTGCCAGCAGTTACCGGGACAGAATTAACTATGGCTACACCTTC CASSYRDRINYGYTF TRBJ1-2 many TRBD1 TRBV6-6